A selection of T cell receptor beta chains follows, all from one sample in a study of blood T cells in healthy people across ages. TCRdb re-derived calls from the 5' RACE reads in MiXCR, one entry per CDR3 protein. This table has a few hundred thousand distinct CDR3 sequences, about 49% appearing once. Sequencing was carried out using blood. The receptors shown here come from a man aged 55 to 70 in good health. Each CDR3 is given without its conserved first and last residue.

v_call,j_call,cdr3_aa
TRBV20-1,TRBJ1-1,SAGHRGMNTEAF
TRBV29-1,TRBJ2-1,SVLAGGGNEQF
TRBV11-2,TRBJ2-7,ASSLESRATYELY
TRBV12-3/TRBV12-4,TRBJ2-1,ASSFSGSPYNEQF
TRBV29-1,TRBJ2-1,SGNGGLYNEQF
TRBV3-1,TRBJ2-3,ASSQGGTAATDTQY
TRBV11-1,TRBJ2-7,ASSFQGSYEQY
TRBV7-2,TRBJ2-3,ASSFLPFPGTGENTQY
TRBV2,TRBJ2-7,ASTGDNLSYEQY
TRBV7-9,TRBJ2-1,ASNAWAGEQF
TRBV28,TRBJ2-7,ASTLAGTPAYEQY
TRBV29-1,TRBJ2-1,SVERDSHEQF
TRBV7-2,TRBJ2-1,ASSLTLNEQF
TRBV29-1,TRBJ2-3,SVTGASSGSADTQY
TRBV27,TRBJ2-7,ASRSGTGPSYEQY
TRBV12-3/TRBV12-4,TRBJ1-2,ASTLGGSRYYGYT
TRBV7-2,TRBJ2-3,ASFRGLADTQY
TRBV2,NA,ASGRRGQGTYEQY
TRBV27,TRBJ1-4,ASSLSGGGRGDEKLF
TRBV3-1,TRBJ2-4,ASSQGRTTGQY
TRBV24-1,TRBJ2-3,ATSDFRADTQY
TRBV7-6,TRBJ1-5,ASSAGGRVTAQH
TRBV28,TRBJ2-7,ASTPSAVSYEQY
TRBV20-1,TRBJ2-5,SAVKQEQETQY
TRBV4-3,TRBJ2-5,ASSQDMNRKETQY
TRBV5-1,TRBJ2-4,ASSFRHNVGSGNIQY
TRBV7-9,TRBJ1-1,ASSQTGSLTEAF
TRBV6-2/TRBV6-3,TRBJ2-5,ASSKPSAAQETQY
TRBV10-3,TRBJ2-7,AIRGTDYEQY
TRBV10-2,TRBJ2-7,ASRTGLDEQY
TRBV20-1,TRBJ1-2,SAMRDTGSYGYT
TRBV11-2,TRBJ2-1,VSSLQRNNEQF
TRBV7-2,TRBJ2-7,ASSRGQHYEQY
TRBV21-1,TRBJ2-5,ASSNNRYWRESSETQY
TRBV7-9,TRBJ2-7,ASSSSEQY
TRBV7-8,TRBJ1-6,ASSPDRVSNSPLH
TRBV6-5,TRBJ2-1,ASSRGQGGNEQF
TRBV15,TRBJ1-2,ATSREPSSGYT
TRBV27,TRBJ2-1,ASGSTAVYYNEPF
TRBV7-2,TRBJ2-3,ASSSPSSGSWGPDTQY
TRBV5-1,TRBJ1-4,ASQRRSNEKPF